The next 13 T cell receptor beta chains were all read from a single sample in a study of spatial heterogeneity in lung cancer. Time point: sample taken at primary tumor resection. One entry per CDR3 protein results from TCRdb running MiXCR on the 5' RACE reads. This sample has some 3,300 distinct CDR3 sequences, with 9.8% found just once. The sequencing here drew on normal lung tissue next to the tumor, taken at surgery. The receptors were sampled from a male donor with early-stage non-small cell lung cancer.

This clonotype was picked up many times. The gene calls are TRBV16 and TRBJ2-1; D uncertain. The CDR3 consists of 15 residues. Per germline, CDR1 KGHSY and CDR2 FQNENV. The ends were cut back, 0 bases at V and 2 bases at J, with 8 bases in the middle. The CDR3 region has the DNA TGTGCCAGCAGCCAATCCGCTGGCGCCTACAATGAGCAGTTCTTC. As protein: CASSQSAGAYNEQFF.

This clonotype was picked up a small number of times. The chain has TRBV5-1 and TRBJ1-1; D not certain. The CDR3 runs 14 residues. V lost 0 bases and J lost 0, with 6 bases in between. The V gene's germline CDR1 is SGHRS and CDR2 YFSETQ. The CDR3 loop is CASSLDGMNTEAFF. Written as DNA, the CDR3 is TGCGCCAGCAGCTTGGACGGGATGAACACTGAAGCTTTCTTT.

In its sample, this clonotype is medium-sized (0.01 to 0.1%). The genes are TRBV27 and TRBJ1-1; unclear D gene. The CDR3 extends over 13 amino acids. From germline, CDR1 is MNHEY and CDR2 SMNVEV (reference sequence). The ends were cut back, 3 bases at V and 3 bases at J, with 8 bases in the middle. DNA of the CDR3: TGTGCCAGCAGTTTCAACAGAGACACTGAAGCTTTCTTT. This encodes CASSFNRDTEAFF.

This clonotype has a count of ten or more. CDR3 in DNA: TGTGCCAGCAGCCAGAGCAATAGCAATCAGCCCCAGCATTTT. Residues: CASSQSNSNQPQHF. The chain joins TRBV7-9 to TRBJ1-5; D is undetermined. V was trimmed by 5 bases and J by 0 bases, leaving 8 bases between them. Germline lookup yields CDR1 SEHNR and CDR2 FQNEAQ (reference sequence). This CDR3 comprises 14 residues.

This rearrangement joins TRBV5-1 to TRBJ2-3, with 9 bases that match TRBD2. The CDR3 is 16 residues long. Trimming took 0 bases from V and 1 from J; bases not matched to a gene: 3. CDR1 SGHRS and CDR2 YFSETQ come from the germline V gene. In nucleotides, the CDR3 is TGCGCCAGCAGCTTGGCTAGCGGGGCCCGCACAGATACGCAGTATTTT. It codes for CASSLASGARTDTQYF.

By its share, this clonotype is medium-sized. The rearrangement joins TRBV6-1 to TRBJ1-2, with D maybe TRBD1 (5 bases). V lost 10 bases to trimming and J lost 1 base, with 19 bases between them. CDR3 length equals 15 residues. The germline V gene encodes CDR1 MNHNS and CDR2 SASEGT. CDR3 nucleotide sequence: TGTGCCACCCTTAGGGACGCGGGGCTTAACTATGGCTACACCTTC. It is translated as CATLRDAGLNYGYTF.

By share of the sample, this clonotype is medium-sized. The rearrangement uses TRBV6-2 or TRBV6-3 and TRBJ1-1, with 8 bases lining up with TRBD1. The CDR3 runs 15 residues. Trimming removed 6 bases from V and 0 bases from J; junction bases left unmatched: 6. Germline V CDR1 and CDR2: MNHEY, SVGEGT. CDR3: CASRPGQAMNTEAFF. The CDR3 DNA reads as TGTGCCAGCAGACCGGGACAGGCTATGAACACTGAAGCTTTCTTT.

Regarding this clonotype: This could be a read error, since a much larger clone is one nucleotide away. The J gene is TRBJ2-7, the V gene TRBV7-9; D is unclear. The germline V gene encodes CDR1 SEHNR and CDR2 FQNEAQ (reference sequence). V lost 4 bases, J lost 0 bases, and 10 bases lay in between. This CDR3 has 14 amino acids. CDR3 sequence: CASSSFKSSYEQYF. The CDR3 bases are TGTGCCAGCAGCTCCTTCAAGAGCTCCTACGAGCAGTACTTC.

By proportion, this clonotype is medium-sized. The CDR3 protein is CASSGSAGTSGRGSYNEQFF. The DNA for the CDR3 is TGTGCCAGCAGCGGATCAGCGGGGACTAGCGGGAGGGGATCCTACAATGAGCAGTTCTTC. This chain connects TRBV5-5 to TRBJ2-1; 16 bases map to TRBD2. CDR1 SGHKS and CDR2 YYEKEE come from the germline V gene (reference sequence). Trimming cost V 4 bases and J 1 base; bases outside gene matches: 11. The CDR3 consists of 20 residues.

V is TRBV7-9 and J is TRBJ2-5; D may be TRBD2 (5 bases). This CDR3 spans 13 amino acids. Trimming removed 4 bases at V and 1 base at J, with 7 bases between. Germline V gene sequence: CDR1 SEHNR, CDR2 FQNEAQ (reference sequence). As DNA, the CDR3 is TGTGCCAGCAGCTACGGGGTCCAAGAGACCCAGTACTTC. Protein product: CASSYGVQETQYF.

This clonotype was counted at least ten times. The V gene is TRBV18, the J gene TRBJ2-7, with 8 positions matching TRBD1. Per the germline V gene, CDR1 is KGHSH and CDR2 is LQKENI. V gave up 4 bases and J gave up 3 bases; unmatched junction bases: 2. CDR3 length equals 13 residues. CDR3 in amino acids: CASSQGQDYEQYF. CDR3 bases: TGTGCCAGCTCACAGGGACAGGACTACGAGCAGTACTTC.

The chain recombines TRBV20-1 with TRBJ2-7; 7 nucleotides line up with TRBD1. V gave up 3 bases and J gave up 3 bases; unmatched junction bases: 2. The CDR3 has 12 amino acids. Germline CDR1 reads DFQATT; CDR2 reads SNEGSKA (reference sequence). The DNA for the CDR3 is TGCAGTGCTAGGGGGGACAGCTACGAGCAGTACTTC. The encoded protein is CSARGDSYEQYF.

This clonotype is medium-sized in the sample. V and J are TRBV6-6 and TRBJ2-5, with a tentative D call TRBD2 (6 bases). V lost 2 bases and J 5 bases, leaving 15 bases between the germline ends. Germline V gene sequence: CDR1 MNHNY, CDR2 SVGAGI (reference sequence). The CDR3 length is 15 residues. The CDR3 region is CASSYGTTRGETQYF. CDR3 DNA: TGTGCCAGCAGTTACGGGACCACACGGGGGGAGACCCAGTACTTC.